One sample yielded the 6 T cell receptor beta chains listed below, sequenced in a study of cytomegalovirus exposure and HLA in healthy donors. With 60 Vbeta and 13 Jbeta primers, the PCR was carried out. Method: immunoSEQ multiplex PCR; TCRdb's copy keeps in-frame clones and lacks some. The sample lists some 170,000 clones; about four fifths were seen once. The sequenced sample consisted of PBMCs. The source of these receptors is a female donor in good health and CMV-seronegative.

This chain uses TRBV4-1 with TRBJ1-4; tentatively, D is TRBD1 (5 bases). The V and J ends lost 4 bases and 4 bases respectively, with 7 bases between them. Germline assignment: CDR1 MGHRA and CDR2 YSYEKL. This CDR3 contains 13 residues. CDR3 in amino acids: CASSRQGNEKLFF. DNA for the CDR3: TGCGCCAGCAGCCGTCAGGGTAATGAAAAACTGTTTTTT.

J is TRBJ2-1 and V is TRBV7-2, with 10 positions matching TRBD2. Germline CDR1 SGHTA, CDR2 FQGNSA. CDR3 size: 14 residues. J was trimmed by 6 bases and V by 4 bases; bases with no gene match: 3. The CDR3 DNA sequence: TGTGCCAGCAGCTCGGGACTAGCGTCCAATGAGCAGTTCTTC. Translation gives CASSSGLASNEQFF.

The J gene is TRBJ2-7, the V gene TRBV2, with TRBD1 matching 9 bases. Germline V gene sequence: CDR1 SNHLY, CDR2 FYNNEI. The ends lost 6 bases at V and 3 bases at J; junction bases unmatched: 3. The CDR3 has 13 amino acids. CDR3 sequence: CASSRDRVYEQYF. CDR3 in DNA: TGTGCCAGCAGCCGGGACAGGGTCTACGAGCAGTACTTC.

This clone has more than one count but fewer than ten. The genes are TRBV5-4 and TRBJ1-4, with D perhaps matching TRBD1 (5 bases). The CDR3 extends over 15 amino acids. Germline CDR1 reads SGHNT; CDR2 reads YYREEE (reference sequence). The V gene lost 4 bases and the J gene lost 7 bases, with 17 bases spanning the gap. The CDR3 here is CASSVRARGIEKLFF. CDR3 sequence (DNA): TGTGCCAGCAGCGTCAGGGCTCGGGGGATTGAAAAACTGTTTTTT.

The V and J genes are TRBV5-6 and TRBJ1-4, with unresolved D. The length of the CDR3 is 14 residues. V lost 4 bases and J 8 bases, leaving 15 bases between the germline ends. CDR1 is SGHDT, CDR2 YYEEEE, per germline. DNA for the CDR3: TGTGCCAGCAGCCCCCGGGTGGAGGAAGAAAAACTGTTTTTT. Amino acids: CASSPRVEEEKLFF. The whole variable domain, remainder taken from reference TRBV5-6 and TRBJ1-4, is DAGVTQSPTHLIKTRGQQVTLRCSPKSGHDTVSWYQQALGQGPQFIFQYYEEEERQRGNFPDRFSGHQFPNYSSELNVNALLLGDSALYLCASSPRVEEEKLFFGSGTQLSVL.

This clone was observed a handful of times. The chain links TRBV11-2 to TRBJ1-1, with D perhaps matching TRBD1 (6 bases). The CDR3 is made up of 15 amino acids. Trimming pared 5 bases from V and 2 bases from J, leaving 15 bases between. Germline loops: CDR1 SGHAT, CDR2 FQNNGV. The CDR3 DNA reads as TGTGCCAGCAGCCCCTTCAGGGGACAAAACACTGAAGCTTTCTTT. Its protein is CASSPFRGQNTEAFF.